The 3 T cell receptor beta chains below all came from one sample that was sequenced in a study of blood T cell repertoires in COVID-19. Repertoires were generated with immunoSEQ multiplex PCR, while TCRdb's copy carries only in-frame clones and drops some. The table records roughly 70,000 clones, roughly 74% of them present only once. The sample taken for sequencing was peripheral blood. The receptor set was obtained from a human donor in a cohort sampled during active COVID-19.

The chain combines TRBV5-1 with TRBJ2-6; D not certain. This CDR3 comprises 15 residues. Per the germline V gene, CDR1 is SGHRS and CDR2 is YFSETQ. Trimming cost V 1 base and J 0 bases, with 5 bases left between them. CDR3 sequence (DNA): TGCGCCAGCAGCTTGACAGCCTCTGGGGCCAACGTCCTGACTTTC. This gives the protein CASSLTASGANVLTF.

This chain uses TRBV28 with TRBJ1-2; 7 bases align to TRBD1. This CDR3 contains 11 residues. The trim removed 7 bases at V and 7 bases at J, leaving 3 bases unmatched. Germline CDR1 and CDR2: MDHEN and SYDVKM. The CDR3 region is CASNDRAGYTF. DNA of the CDR3: TGTGCCAGCAACGACAGGGCTGGCTACACCTTC.

This chain uses TRBV19 with TRBJ1-2; D is undetermined. CDR3 length: 14 amino acids. V was clipped by 0 bases and J by 6 bases, with 11 bases between them. Germline CDR1 LNHDA, CDR2 SQIVND (reference sequence). The CDR3 sequence is CASSIDSSRDGYTF. CDR3 sequence (DNA): TGTGCCAGTAGTATAGATTCATCGAGAGATGGCTACACCTTC.